This TCR beta chain was sequenced during a study of blood T cells in healthy people across ages. Study results and limitations: It was not possible, with unsorted PBMCs, to conclusively compare naive and antigen-experienced cells.

Turning to this clonotype: Antigen specificity is unknown.

CDR1 is SGHVS, CDR2 FQNEAQ, per germline. Trimming removed 5 bases from V and 4 bases from J; junction bases left unmatched: 15. The CDR3 spans 17 residues. PCR was performed a second time for about 7 to 12 cycles using a sample-barcoded 5' primer and a J-beta primer mix. TCRdb reprocessed the 5' RACE reads with MiXCR, giving one entry per CDR3 protein. Of approximately 490,000 distinct CDR3 sequences detected, around 24% appear once; the ten largest clones hold around 10%. Another study also made use of these data, one on T cells of mothers and their children.

The sample comprised blood. This sequence was found in a boy younger than 18 in good health. The V call is TRBV7-8, the J call TRBJ2-3; 7 bases map to TRBD1. The CDR3 bases are TGTGCCAGCAGCCTCTTCCCGGCGACAGGGAATCCAGATACGCAGTATTTT. Protein: CASSLFPATGNPDTQYF.